This TCR beta chain emerged from a study of cytomegalovirus exposure and HLA in healthy donors. General study points: Rarity marked most TCR sequences, yet some public TCRs occurred in many donors.

The length of the CDR3 is 14 residues. Deletions cut 1 base from V and 7 bases from J, with 8 bases between. Germline lookup yields CDR1 SGHTA and CDR2 FQGNSA. In regard to this clone: Its antigen is unknown.

The data were produced by immunoSEQ multiplex PCR, yet TCRdb's version contains in-frame clones alone and is incomplete. The sample records around 130,000 clones, approximately 89% being singletons. The TCR comes from a man between 25 and 39 years old in good health and CMV-seronegative. Sequenced: PBMCs. The rearrangement links TRBV7-2 to TRBJ1-6; possibly TRBD1 for D (5 bases). CDR3 DNA: TGTGCCAGCAGCTTAGTGGGGGGGAATTCACCCCTCCACTTT. Translation: CASSLVGGNSPLHF.